Listed below are T cell receptor beta chains from one sample, sequenced in a study of blood T cell repertoires in COVID-19. The table came from immunoSEQ multiplex PCR; TCRdb's copy has only in-frame clones and leaves some out. The sample contains under 200,000 clones, approximately 84% of which appear only once. Sequencing was carried out using peripheral blood. These receptor sequences come from a human donor with acute or convalescent COVID-19. The donor label of this sample is uncertain. Each CDR3 is given with its conserved first and last residue. Each record gives: clone size, V gene, J gene, D gene, CDR3 protein, CDR3 DNA. A D gene is named only where the DNA matches it firmly. Clone size is stated in some rows and not others, as once, few, many or a class when expanded.

-	TRBV30	TRBJ1-2	-	CAWSGGGLSNYGYTF	TGTGCCTGGAGTGGGGGGGGCCTCTCTAACTATGGCTACACCTTC
-	TRBV19	TRBJ2-4	-	CASSMRGLGQLLAKNIQYF	TGTGCCAGTAGTATGAGGGGTCTGGGACAACTGTTAGCCAAAAACATTCAGTACTTC
-	TRBV5-4	TRBJ2-3	TRBD2	CASSFSSGGAPDTQYF	TGTGCCAGCAGCTTTTCGAGCGGGGGGGCCCCAGATACGCAGTATTTT
-	TRBV4-2	TRBJ2-1	-	CASSPQRSRLGSYNEQFF	TGTGCCAGCAGCCCCCAACGGAGTCGGCTGGGCTCCTACAATGAGCAGTTCTTC
-	TRBV2	TRBJ2-3	-	CAAGRGRDTDTQYF	TGTGCAGCCGGGCGGGGGCGCGACACAGATACGCAGTATTTT
-	TRBV5-1	TRBJ2-3	TRBD2	CASSPVAGGTDTQYF	TGCGCCAGCAGCCCAGTAGCGGGGGGCACAGATACGCAGTATTTT
-	TRBV5-1	TRBJ1-4	-	CASSPSSDTNEKLFF	TGCGCCAGCAGCCCCTCCTCGGACACGAATGAAAAACTGTTTTTT
few	TRBV5-6	TRBJ1-2	-	CASSSRHLYGYTF	TGTGCCAGCAGCTCAAGACACTTGTATGGCTACACCTTC
-	TRBV3-1/TRBV3-2	TRBJ1-1	-	CASSQVTNTEAFF	TGTGCCAGCAGCCAAGTCACTAACACTGAAGCTTTCTTT
-	TRBV20-1	TRBJ1-5	-	CSARESGPQHF	TGCAGTGCTAGAGAATCGGGGCCCCAGCATTTT
-	TRBV15	TRBJ1-5	-	CATSRLGTGSNQPQHF	TGTGCCACCAGCAGACTCGGTACAGGGAGCAATCAGCCCCAGCATTTT
-	TRBV19	TRBJ1-2	-	CASSMGGSANYGYTF	TGTGCCAGTAGTATGGGGGGTTCAGCGAACTATGGCTACACCTTC
-	TRBV6-5	TRBJ1-2	-	CASTGRGAWGYTF	TGTGCCAGCACCGGGAGGGGGGCGTGGGGCTACACCTTC
-	TRBV3-1/TRBV3-2	TRBJ2-5	TRBD2	CASSRATSGGRETQYF	TGTGCCAGCAGCCGGGCCACTAGCGGGGGGCGAGAGACCCAGTACTTC
-	TRBV5-1	TRBJ1-1	TRBD1	CASSDRTGVDTEAFF	TGCGCCAGCAGCGACCGGACAGGGGTGGACACTGAAGCTTTCTTT
once	TRBV19	TRBJ2-5	-	CASSTTVQETQYF	TGTGCCAGTAGTACGACAGTACAAGAGACCCAGTACTTC
-	TRBV10-1	TRBJ2-3	-	CASSLSMTDTQYF	TGCGCCAGCAGCCTATCTATGACAGATACGCAGTATTTT
-	TRBV5-4	TRBJ2-7	TRBD1	CASSLAGQGYEQYF	TGTGCCAGCAGCTTGGCGGGACAGGGGTACGAGCAGTACTTC
-	TRBV28	TRBJ1-2	-	CASSLRGGTSGYTF	TGTGCCAGCAGTTTAAGGGGGGGGACATCCGGCTACACCTTC
-	TRBV14	TRBJ2-5	TRBD2	CASSQWTSGGAVETQYF	TGTGCCAGCAGCCAATGGACTAGCGGGGGGGCCGTGGAGACCCAGTACTTC
-	TRBV27	TRBJ1-5	TRBD1	CASSPRDRRSDSNQPQHF	TGTGCCAGCAGCCCCAGGGACAGGCGTTCAGATAGCAATCAGCCCCAGCATTTT
-	TRBV27	TRBJ2-1	-	CASSLQGGTHSYNEQFF	TGTGCCAGCAGTTTGCAGGGGGGTACCCACTCCTACAATGAGCAGTTCTTC
-	TRBV5-8	TRBJ2-3	-	CASSLLAGKGDTQYF	TGTGCCAGCAGCTTGCTCGCGGGAAAGGGAGATACGCAGTATTTT
-	TRBV5-1	TRBJ2-7	-	CASSLAPDYRYEQYF	TGCGCCAGCAGCTTGGCCCCGGACTACCGTTACGAGCAGTACTTC
-	TRBV5-1	TRBJ1-1	-	CASSFTANTEAFF	TGCGCCAGCAGCTTTACAGCGAACACTGAAGCTTTCTTT
-	TRBV5-1	TRBJ1-2	TRBD1	CASRAGQGGYGYTF	TGCGCCAGCAGAGCCGGACAGGGGGGCTATGGCTACACCTTC
-	TRBV28	TRBJ2-7	-	CASSLSAPTTGREQYF	TGTGCCAGCAGTTTATCCGCTCCCACAACAGGGCGCGAGCAGTACTTC
-	TRBV2	TRBJ2-7	TRBD1	CASSELRGRGEQYF	TGTGCCAGCAGTGAACTCAGGGGGCGCGGCGAGCAGTACTTC
-	TRBV2	TRBJ1-6	-	CASSLYLRDNSPLHF	TGTGCCAGCAGCTTATATCTCAGGGATAATTCACCCCTCCACTTT
-	TRBV19	TRBJ2-7	TRBD2	CATSSGLSEQYF	TGTGCCACATCTAGCGGGTTAAGCGAGCAGTACTTC
-	TRBV11-3	TRBJ2-3	TRBD2	CASSLGSGGATDTQYF	TGTGCCAGCAGCTTAGGGTCCGGGGGGGCCACAGATACGCAGTATTTT
many	TRBV30	TRBJ2-7	-	CAWIQRGEQYF	TGTGCCTGGATTCAAAGGGGGGAGCAGTACTTC
-	TRBV28	TRBJ2-2	TRBD2	CASGREGLTGELFF	TGTGCCAGCGGGAGGGAGGGCCTAACCGGGGAGCTGTTTTTT
-	TRBV7-2	TRBJ2-7	TRBD2	CASSSSGGAYEQYF	TGTGCCAGCAGCTCTAGCGGGGGGGCCTACGAGCAGTACTTC
-	TRBV9	TRBJ1-2	TRBD1	CASSGRQGGAEGYTF	TGTGCCAGCAGCGGCAGACAGGGGGGTGCGGAGGGCTACACCTTC